Listed here are 21 T cell receptor beta chains from one sample, sequenced in a study of blood T cell repertoires in COVID-19. Produced via immunoSEQ multiplex PCR; TCRdb's table is partial and in-frame only. The sample consists of roughly 370,000 clones, about 86% of them appearing once. The material sequenced was PBMCs or T cells enriched from blood (not recorded which). These TCRs come from a woman aged 50 to 65 who had recovered from COVID-19.

The chain recombines TRBV6-5 with TRBJ2-3; 7 nucleotides match TRBD2. CDR1 MNHEY and CDR2 SVGAGI come from the germline V gene. CDR3 length: 13 residues. Unmatched junction bases numbered 2, after V lost 2 bases and J lost 6 bases. The CDR3, as DNA: TGTGCCAGCAGTTACCGGGAGGCCGATACGCAGTATTTT. Its translation is CASSYREADTQYF.

The chain uses TRBV7-2 and TRBJ1-1; 7 bases match TRBD1. The V gene end was trimmed by 6 bases and the J gene end by 6 bases; junction bases not matched to a gene: 10. This CDR3 is 14 amino acids long. Germline values: CDR1 SGHTA, CDR2 FQGNSA. CDR3 bases: TGTGCCAGCAGATCACCCCGACAGGGCGCTGAAGCTTTCTTT. Protein sequence: CASRSPRQGAEAFF.

This chain links TRBV6-1 with TRBJ1-5; 9 bases match TRBD1. Trimming cost V 1 base and J 2 bases; bases outside gene matches: 6. Germline-derived CDR1 and CDR2 are MNHNS and SASEGT. The CDR3 spans 17 residues. The CDR3 nucleotides read TGTGCCAGCAGTGAAGTCTTTACAGGGGGCGGCAATCAGCCCCAGCATTTT. Translated, it gives CASSEVFTGGGNQPQHF.

This clone was found a few times. The chain employs TRBV5-1 and TRBJ1-2, with D unclear. The CDR3 loop spans 12 amino acids. CDR1 is SGHRS and CDR2 is YFSETQ in the germline V gene. The V end was cut by 0 bases, the J end by 8 bases, with 8 bases between. The CDR3 DNA reads as TGCGCCAGCAGCTTGGACCAGTTCGGCTACACCTTC. As protein: CASSLDQFGYTF.

This CDR3 is CASSLSTENEQFF. The CDR3 nucleotides are TGCGCCAGCAGTCTGAGTACCGAGAATGAGCAGTTCTTC. The V call is TRBV23-1, the J call TRBJ2-1; no clear D. TRBV23-1 is an ORF; its function is uncertain. The length of the CDR3 is 13 residues. V was clipped by 4 bases and J by 7 bases, with 11 bases between them.

V gene TRBV29-1 combines with J gene TRBJ2-2; D is uncertain. The germline CDR1 and CDR2 sequences are SQVTM and ANQGSEA. This CDR3 is built from 14 residues. V was cut by 5 bases and J by 0 bases, with 10 bases left in between. The CDR3 region is CSVSRSANTGELFF. CDR3 bases: TGCAGCGTTAGTCGGAGCGCGAACACCGGGGAGCTGTTTTTT.

The rearrangement uses TRBV9 and TRBJ1-2; D is unclear. Germline V gene lookup returns CDR1 SGDLS and CDR2 YYNGEE. V gave up 0 bases and J gave up 8 bases, with 8 bases separating them. The CDR3 has 12 amino acids. The CDR3 sequence is CASSVATYGYTF. The CDR3 DNA reads TGTGCCAGCAGCGTAGCTACGTACGGCTACACCTTC.

This clone was detected a few times. The genes are TRBV6-5 and TRBJ1-2; D is uncertain. CDR3 length: 16 amino acids. Germline CDR1 reads MNHEY; CDR2 reads SVGAGI. Trimming removed 0 bases at V and 8 bases at J, with 19 bases between. The CDR3 here is CASSYSLSGWSFGYTF. DNA for the CDR3: TGTGCCAGCAGTTACTCGCTTTCAGGCTGGTCTTTCGGCTACACCTTC.

V and J are TRBV4-1 and TRBJ2-3, with 7 bases identical to TRBD1. The CDR3 covers 16 residues. Trimming cost V 5 bases and J 0 bases; bases outside gene matches: 8. Germline V gene lookup returns CDR1 MGHRA and CDR2 YSYEKL. The CDR3, as DNA: TGCGCCAGCAGCTCCTCAGGGGGTACTAGCACAGATACGCAGTATTTT. Amino acid sequence: CASSSSGGTSTDTQYF.

The J gene is TRBJ1-5, the V gene TRBV14, with TRBD1 as a possible D gene (6 bases). This CDR3 has 16 residues. The germline V gene encodes CDR1 SGHDN and CDR2 FVKESK. Trimming removed 2 bases at V and 4 bases at J, with 15 bases between. In nucleotides, the CDR3 is TGTGCCAGCAGCCAAAGCAGGACAGACCTTAATCAGCCCCAGCATTTT. Translation gives CASSQSRTDLNQPQHF.

The chain links TRBV5-1 to TRBJ2-3, with D maybe TRBD1 (6 bases). The length of the CDR3 is 14 residues. Trimming took 2 bases from V and 5 from J, leaving 12 bases between them. Per the germline V gene, CDR1 is SGHRS and CDR2 is YFSETQ. The CDR3 nucleotides read TGCGCCAGCAGCTTCGAACAGGGACGAGATACGCAGTATTTT. It translates to CASSFEQGRDTQYF.

The chain uses TRBV5-6 and TRBJ1-6; 8 nucleotides match TRBD1. J lost 4 bases, V lost 3 bases, and 0 bases had no gene match. Germline CDR1 reads SGHDT; CDR2 reads YYEEEE. This CDR3 contains 14 residues. DNA for the CDR3: TGTGCCAGCAGCTGGGACAGGTATAATTCACCCCTCCACTTT. Its protein product is CASSWDRYNSPLHF.

This sequence joins TRBV7-2 and TRBJ1-3, with a possible D match to TRBD1 (5 bases). This CDR3 comprises 15 residues. Trimming stripped 5 bases from V and 2 bases from J, with 13 bases between. Looked up from germline, CDR1 is SGHTA and CDR2 is FQGNSA. As DNA, the CDR3 is TGTGCCAGCAGCCTTTCTTGGGGGGCTGGAAACACCATATATTTT. Translated, it gives CASSLSWGAGNTIYF.

The rearrangement joins TRBV18 to TRBJ1-2, with no clear D. The CDR3 runs 14 residues. The V gene lost 6 bases and the J gene lost 0 bases, with 11 bases spanning the gap. In germline, CDR1 is KGHSH, CDR2 LQKENI. CDR3 sequence reads: CASSTGTANYGYTF. The CDR3 DNA reads as TGTGCCAGCTCTACTGGAACAGCTAACTATGGCTACACCTTC.

The V gene is TRBV7-8, the J gene TRBJ1-5; D is unresolved. Trimming pared 2 bases from V and 0 bases from J, leaving 11 bases between. CDR1 and CDR2 (germline): SGHVS, FQNEAQ. The CDR3 extends over 16 amino acids. CDR3 sequence (DNA): TGTGCCAGCAGCTTATTGGGGAGCAATAGCAATCAGCCCCAGCATTTT. Residues: CASSLLGSNSNQPQHF.

Written as DNA, the CDR3 is TGTGCCAGCAGTGAACTTCCTCAGACTAGCGGGGGGCAAGGGGACGGGACCCAGTACTTC. It codes for CASSELPQTSGGQGDGTQYF. This rearrangement joins TRBV2 to TRBJ2-5; 13 bases map to TRBD2. The CDR3 is 20 residues long. Germline CDR1 is SNHLY and CDR2 is FYNNEI. V dropped 2 bases and J dropped 7; count of bases not matched to a gene: 19.

The CDR3 sequence: CASSLVFLGGNTGELFF. CDR3 sequence (DNA): TGCGCCAGCAGCTTGGTCTTCCTCGGGGGGAACACCGGGGAGCTGTTTTTT. The chain has TRBV5-1 and TRBJ2-2, with TRBD2 as a possible D gene (6 bases). This CDR3 comprises 17 residues. Germline V CDR1 and CDR2: SGHRS, YFSETQ. V lost 0 bases and J lost 1, with 13 bases in between.

The J gene is TRBJ1-2, the V gene TRBV4-2; TRBD1 might be the D (5 bases). The CDR3 has 14 amino acids. Germline V gene lookup returns CDR1 LGHNA and CDR2 YNFKEQ. The V end was cut by 0 bases, the J end by 4 bases, with 9 bases between. CDR3 sequence: CASSQEEGSYGYTF. CDR3 nucleotides: TGTGCCAGCAGCCAAGAGGAGGGGAGCTATGGCTACACCTTC.

As to this clone: A junction end diverges from the germline sequence, so it may reflect a read error. The same CDR3 is also encoded by other DNA sequences in this sample. This chain connects TRBV6-5 to TRBJ1-1, with D possibly being TRBD1 (6 bases). Germline V gene data show CDR1 as MNHEY and CDR2 as SVGAGI. The CDR3 consists of 13 residues. The CDR3: CASSYSQGTEAFF. CDR3 coding DNA: TGTGCCAGCAGCTACTCACAGGGAACTGAAGCTTTCTTT.

The chain uses TRBV7-9 and TRBJ1-1; no clear D gene. Germline CDR1 is SEHNR and CDR2 is FQNEAQ (reference sequence). The CDR3 runs 13 residues. V was shortened by 5 bases and J by 6 bases, with 13 bases between the two germline ends. The CDR3 nucleotides are TGTGCCAGCAGCGCCCGAGGAGGTTCTGAAGCTTTCTTT. Its protein product is CASSARGGSEAFF.

The gene calls are TRBV6-5 and TRBJ1-2; TRBD1 agrees at 8 bases. CDR3 length: 15 amino acids. The ends lost 1 base at V and 8 bases at J; junction bases unmatched: 9. Germline assignment: CDR1 MNHEY and CDR2 SVGAGI. The CDR3 sequence: CASSYFQGAPRGYTF. Written as DNA, the CDR3 is TGTGCCAGCAGTTACTTCCAGGGGGCGCCGAGAGGCTACACCTTC.